This T cell receptor (beta chain) stems from a study of blood T cell repertoires in COVID-19. Generated by immunoSEQ multiplex PCR, the TCRdb table keeps only in-frame clones and is missing some. The sample has a few hundred thousand clones; around 85% are singletons. V was pared by 1 base and J by 3 bases, with 6 bases of the junction left unmatched. The germline V gene has CDR1 SGHDT and CDR2 YYEEEE. This CDR3 region has 16 residues. The origin of this receptor is a woman in her twenties or thirties who had recovered from COVID-19. The sequenced material came from peripheral blood. The rearrangement links TRBV5-6 to TRBJ2-1; 8 bases line up with TRBD2. As DNA, the CDR3 is TGTGCCAGCAGCTTGTCCGGGGGGGCTATCTACAATGAGCAGTTCTTC. It is translated as CASSLSGGAIYNEQFF.